Below are 27 T cell receptor beta chains sequenced from a single sample in a study of T cells in Graves' hyperthyroidism and ophthalmopathy. RNA transcripts gave rise to amplified TCR beta CDR3 regions. First-round RT-PCR of the TCR CDR3 relied on the HTBI primer set. TCRdb ran MiXCR on the multiplex PCR reads and lists one entry per CDR3 protein. The table records some 440,000 distinct CDR3 sequences, approximately 15% of them present only once. The sequenced sample consisted of blood. The receptors shown here come from a woman aged 18 to 35 with Graves' hyperthyroidism.

This clonotype was counted between two and nine times. V usage is TRBV6-5 and J usage is TRBJ2-1; 12 bases map to TRBD2. Germline V gene sequence: CDR1 MNHEY, CDR2 SVGAGI. This CDR3 comprises 17 residues. The V segment lost 2 bases and the J segment 10 bases; nucleotides outside the gene matches: 12. This CDR3 reads CASSYAGGLAGRAEQFF. The DNA for the CDR3 is TGTGCCAGCAGTTACGCCGGTGGACTAGCGGGAAGAGCGGAGCAGTTCTTC.

This clonotype was recorded a few times. The chain combines TRBV20-1 with TRBJ2-7; the D gene is possibly TRBD1 (6 bases). This CDR3 region has 15 residues. V lost 3 bases and J 3 bases, leaving 18 bases between the germline ends. Germline CDR1 and CDR2: DFQATT and SNEGSKA (reference sequence). The CDR3 loop is CSARTDQGIHYEQYF. CDR3 DNA: TGCAGTGCTAGGACCGACCAGGGGATCCACTACGAGCAGTACTTC.

This clonotype was seen repeatedly, ten times or more. The V and J genes are TRBV4-1 and TRBJ2-7; D gene uncertain. Trimming took 1 base from V and 0 from J, leaving 16 bases between them. CDR3 length equals 17 residues. Germline CDR1 MGHRA, CDR2 YSYEKL. In DNA, the CDR3 is TGCGCCAGCAGCCAAGGAGTTCGTGGGCCCTTCTCCTACGAGCAGTACTTC. The encoded protein is CASSQGVRGPFSYEQYF.

This clonotype was counted many times. V is TRBV20-1 and J is TRBJ2-3; 8 bases agree with TRBD1. V dropped 1 base and J dropped 5; count of bases not matched to a gene: 5. The CDR3 loop spans 14 amino acids. CDR1 is DFQATT and CDR2 is SNEGSKA in the germline V gene (reference sequence). In nucleotides, the CDR3 is TGCAGTGCTAGAGTCAGGGGGCGCGGAGATACGCAGTATTTT. It translates to CSARVRGRGDTQYF.

This clonotype appeared many times. The rearrangement joins TRBV19 to TRBJ1-1; TRBD1 matches 9 bases. The CDR3 has 16 residues. The V and J ends lost 8 bases and 0 bases, in that order; junction bases with no gene match: 10. CDR1 and CDR2 (germline): LNHDA, SQIVND (reference sequence). The CDR3 reads CASARTGVSMNTEAFF. CDR3 nucleotide sequence: TGTGCCAGTGCCCGGACAGGGGTGAGCATGAACACTGAAGCTTTCTTT.

This clonotype has at least ten counts. V and J are TRBV7-9 and TRBJ2-3, with 8 bases that match TRBD2. V was pared by 8 bases and J by 4 bases, with 14 bases of the junction left unmatched. CDR1 is SEHNR and CDR2 is FQNEAQ in the germline V gene (reference sequence). CDR3 size: 16 residues. The CDR3 nucleotides read TGTGCCAGCTACAGAGGGGGGACTAGTCGCGCAGATACGCAGTATTTT. It encodes CASYRGGTSRADTQYF.

The V and J genes are TRBV19 and TRBJ1-3; D call uncertain. The CDR3 contains 15 residues. The germline V gene encodes CDR1 LNHDA and CDR2 SQIVND (reference sequence). Trimming cost V 6 bases and J 0 bases, with 12 bases left between them. The CDR3, as DNA: TGTGCCAGTAGGGCGGACGGGAGCTCTGGAAACACCATATATTTT. Amino acids: CASRADGSSGNTIYF.

The table lists this clonotype with many counts. The rearrangement joins TRBV6-5 to TRBJ2-7; 10 nucleotides align to TRBD1. The ends lost 2 bases at V and 0 bases at J; junction bases unmatched: 7. The length of the CDR3 is 17 residues. Germline V gene data show CDR1 as MNHEY and CDR2 as SVGAGI. CDR3 bases: TGTGCCAGCAGTTACAGTTTCGGGACAGGGGTCTCCTACGAGCAGTACTTC. It yields the protein CASSYSFGTGVSYEQYF.

The sample holds a few counts of this clonotype. A read error is possible here, since a much larger clone lies one base away. This sequence joins TRBV2 and TRBJ2-7, with D perhaps given as TRBD1 or TRBD2 (5 bases each). Germline V gene sequence: CDR1 SNHLY, CDR2 FYNNEI. Trimming pared 5 bases from V and 6 bases from J, leaving 17 bases between. This CDR3 is built from 14 residues. CDR3 nucleotides: TGTGCCAGCAGTCGAGGGACCGAGGTCGGCGAGCAGTACTTC. It translates to CASSRGTEVGEQYF. Combining the CDR3 with reference TRBV2 and TRBJ2-7 gives the whole variable domain EPEVTQTPSHQVTQMGQEVILRCVPISNHLYFYWYRQILGQKVEFLVSFYNNEISEKSEIFDDQFSVERPDGSNFTLKIRSTKLEDSAMYFCASSRGTEVGEQYFGPGTRLTVT.

This clonotype was picked up many times. The chain couples TRBV27 to TRBJ1-2; unclear D gene. V lost 5 bases and J lost 4, with 17 bases in between. Looked up from germline, CDR1 is MNHEY and CDR2 is SMNVEV (reference sequence). The CDR3 contains 15 residues. Here the CDR3 reads CASSPDAGHGYGYTF. The CDR3 nucleotides are TGTGCCAGCAGTCCTGACGCCGGGCATGGCTATGGCTACACCTTC.

The genes are TRBV12-3 or TRBV12-4 and TRBJ2-7, with D unclear. The CDR3 spans 12 residues. Between the trimmed V and J ends, which lost 6 bases and 5 bases, there was a span of 11 bases. The DNA of the CDR3 is TGTGCCAGCAGGGACCTTGGGCACGAGCAGTACTTC. Protein sequence: CASRDLGHEQYF.

The chain recombines TRBV19 with TRBJ2-7; D gene unclear. CDR1 and CDR2 from the germline V gene are LNHDA and SQIVND (reference sequence). CDR3 length equals 12 residues. Trimming pared 4 bases from V and 2 bases from J, leaving 6 bases between. CDR3 protein: CASSRFAYEQYF. The CDR3 coding sequence is TGTGCCAGTAGTAGGTTCGCCTACGAGCAGTACTTC.

The rearrangement joins TRBV14 to TRBJ2-3, with TRBD1 identical over 12 bases. V lost 1 base to trimming and J lost 2 bases; unmatched junction nucleotides: 10. Germline-derived CDR1 and CDR2 are SGHDN and FVKESK. The CDR3 has 19 amino acids. The CDR3 nucleotides are TGTGCCAGCAGCCAAGGGCTAGCGGGGACAGGGGGCTTCACAGATACGCAGTATTTT. The encoded protein is CASSQGLAGTGGFTDTQYF.

The J gene is TRBJ2-5, the V gene TRBV29-1; maybe TRBD1 (6 bases). Trimming took 3 bases from V and 4 from J, leaving 12 bases between them. The CDR3 extends over 13 amino acids. From germline, CDR1 is SQVTM and CDR2 ANQGSEA. The CDR3 nucleotides are TGCAGCGTTGATTTGGGGGCGGGAGAGACCCAGTACTTC. This gives the protein CSVDLGAGETQYF.

This rearrangement joins TRBV11-2 to TRBJ2-7; 9 nucleotides match TRBD1. Germline V gene sequence: CDR1 SGHAT, CDR2 FQNNGV. The ends lost 3 bases at V and 6 bases at J; junction bases unmatched: 9. This CDR3 spans 15 amino acids. The CDR3 sequence is CASSFPDRGLGEQYF. The CDR3 DNA reads TGTGCCAGCAGCTTTCCGGACAGGGGTTTGGGCGAGCAGTACTTC.

This clonotype has a count of ten or more. This chain uses TRBV4-1 with TRBJ1-2; tentative D call: TRBD1 (5 bases). The ends were cut back, 1 base at V and 4 bases at J, with 16 bases in the middle. The CDR3 sequence is 16 residues long. Per germline, CDR1 MGHRA and CDR2 YSYEKL. DNA of the CDR3: TGCGCCAGCAGCCAAGGAAGGGGCGCGGGCTCCTATGGCTACACCTTC. Amino acid sequence: CASSQGRGAGSYGYTF.

This clonotype was seen repeatedly, ten times or more. The chain couples TRBV18 to TRBJ2-5; 7 bases map to TRBD1. V gave up 1 base and J gave up 3 bases; unmatched junction bases: 5. Germline V gene sequence: CDR1 KGHSH, CDR2 LQKENI. CDR3 length: 15 amino acids. The CDR3 DNA reads TGTGCCAGCTCACCACGAACAGGGGCCAAAGAGACCCAGTACTTC. Protein: CASSPRTGAKETQYF.

This chain joins TRBV7-6 and TRBJ2-2; D is perhaps TRBD2 (5 bases). CDR1 is SGHVS and CDR2 is FNYEAQ in the germline V gene. CDR3 size: 13 residues. V lost 5 bases and J lost 4, with 8 bases in between. The CDR3 reads CASSKLGTGELFF. CDR3 DNA: TGTGCCAGCAGCAAACTAGGCACCGGGGAGCTGTTTTTT. Full variable domain (remainder filled in from reference TRBV7-6 and TRBJ2-2): GAGVSQSPRYKVTKRGQDVALRCDPISGHVSLYWYRQALGQGPEFLTYFNYEAQQDKSGLPNDRFSAERPEGSISTLTIQRTEQRDSAMYRCASSKLGTGELFFGEGSRLTVL.

The table lists this clonotype with many counts. The genes are TRBV5-1 and TRBJ2-1; TRBD2 agrees at 13 bases. V was pared by 5 bases and J by 0 bases, with 8 bases of the junction left unmatched. CDR1 and CDR2 from the germline V gene are SGHRS and YFSETQ. The CDR3 has 18 residues. The CDR3 coding sequence is TGCGCCAGCAGAACGGGACTAGCGGGACCCTCCTCCTACAATGAGCAGTTCTTC. It specifies CASRTGLAGPSSYNEQFF.

Many counts were recorded for this clonotype. This chain uses TRBV20-1 with TRBJ2-5; 7 nucleotides agree with TRBD2. CDR3 length equals 15 residues. The germline V gene encodes CDR1 DFQATT and CDR2 SNEGSKA (reference sequence). V was pared by 3 bases and J by 5 bases, with 12 bases of the junction left unmatched. DNA for the CDR3: TGCAGTGCTAGTGGGGACGCGGGAGAATCCGAGACCCAGTACTTC. Translating it yields CSASGDAGESETQYF.

This clonotype was counted ten times or more. V usage is TRBV2 and J usage is TRBJ2-1; 14 bases agree with TRBD2. The CDR3 contains 16 residues. J gave up 12 bases and V 5 bases, and 12 bases lay outside the gene matches. The germline gives CDR1 SNHLY, CDR2 FYNNEI. The CDR3 sequence is CASSSPGTSGRSGQFF. CDR3 in DNA: TGTGCCAGCAGTTCTCCCGGGACTAGCGGGAGAAGTGGGCAGTTCTTC.

This clonotype was picked up a small number of times. The chain combines TRBV6-1 with TRBJ1-4, with 7 positions matching TRBD1. This CDR3 has 14 residues. The V gene end was trimmed by 8 bases and the J gene end by 4 bases; junction bases not matched to a gene: 7. CDR1 and CDR2 from the germline V gene are MNHNS and SASEGT. CDR3 bases: TGTGCCAGCCGTCGACAGGGTGTTAATGAAAAACTGTTTTTT. Amino acids: CASRRQGVNEKLFF.

This clonotype has a count of ten or more. J is TRBJ1-2 and V is TRBV7-9; TRBD1 agrees at 8 bases. Trimming cost V 4 bases and J 8 bases; bases outside gene matches: 3. Looked up from germline, CDR1 is SEHNR and CDR2 is FQNEAQ (reference sequence). The CDR3 extends over 12 amino acids. The CDR3 region is CASSSDRGGYTF. The CDR3 DNA reads as TGTGCCAGCAGCTCCGACAGGGGAGGCTACACCTTC.

This clonotype was counted ten times or more. The rearrangement joins TRBV7-3 to TRBJ1-6; a possible D gene is TRBD1 (5 bases). Trimming left V 1 base short and J 7 bases short, with 14 bases between. CDR1 is SGHTA, CDR2 FQGTGA, per germline. The CDR3 is 16 residues long. In DNA, the CDR3 is TGTGCCAGCAGCTTAAGGGGACCGACTACGAATTCACCCCTCCACTTT. It translates to CASSLRGPTTNSPLHF.

This clonotype has at least ten counts. The CDR3 sequence is CASSYRGSLAQPQHF. CDR3 sequence (DNA): TGTGCCAGTAGTTATAGGGGCAGCCTGGCTCAGCCCCAGCATTTT. The V call is TRBV19, the J call TRBJ1-5; TRBD1 might be the D (5 bases). V was trimmed by 5 bases and J by 6 bases, leaving 17 bases between them. Germline V CDR1 and CDR2: LNHDA, SQIVND (reference sequence). This CDR3 has 15 amino acids.

The rearrangement links TRBV6-1 to TRBJ2-2, with a tentative D call TRBD2 (6 bases). V was shortened by 5 bases and J by 5 bases, with 12 bases between the two germline ends. Germline lookup yields CDR1 MNHNS and CDR2 SASEGT. This CDR3 region has 14 residues. The CDR3: CASSTSRGTGELFF. As DNA, the CDR3 is TGTGCCAGCAGTACCTCCCGGGGGACCGGGGAGCTGTTTTTT.

The chain recombines TRBV2 with TRBJ2-7; D possibly matches TRBD1 or TRBD2 (5 bases each). Deletions cut 8 bases from V and 5 bases from J, with 13 bases between. Germline V gene lookup returns CDR1 SNHLY and CDR2 FYNNEI. This CDR3 region has 12 residues. The CDR3 loop is CASRDHRDEQYF. Written as DNA, the CDR3 is TGTGCCAGCCGGGACCACCGCGACGAGCAGTACTTC.